Sequencing of this T cell receptor (beta chain) was carried out in a study of cytomegalovirus exposure and HLA in healthy donors. Study observations and caveats: Researchers reported in a later analysis that common viral pathogens appeared linked to several top clusters. Earlier findings revealed that most TCR beta V segments proved productive either about 87% or about 30% of the time.

The germline V gene encodes CDR1 SGHRS and CDR2 YFSETQ. The V end was cut by 4 bases, the J end by 4 bases, with 23 bases between. The CDR3 is made up of 17 amino acids. Remarks on this clone: As yet, its antigen is unknown.

It was with 60 Vbeta and 13 Jbeta primers that the PCR ran. Original data processing: Tens of millions of unique TCR beta chains, roughly 10 million shared, were counted in a later analysis. The protocol was immunoSEQ multiplex PCR, while the TCRdb copy is restricted to in-frame clones and leaves out a portion. That table gives V, J and clone size, and the DNA gave D and trimming. Here the sample spans 95,000 to 110,000 clones, 78% being singletons. The sequence came from a woman between 40 and 50 years old in good health and CMV-seronegative. This rearrangement joins TRBV5-1 to TRBJ2-5, with D possibly matching TRBD1 (6 bases). The sequenced material came from PBMCs. As DNA, the CDR3 is TGCGCCAGCAGCCCCGTCCACTCGGGACACCCGGGAGAGACCCAGTACTTC. Its translation: CASSPVHSGHPGETQYF. The entire variable domain, with the rest obtained from reference TRBV5-1 and TRBJ2-5, is as follows: KAGVTQTPRYLIKTRGQQVTLSCSPISGHRSVSWYQQTPGQGLQFLFEYFSETQRNKGNFPGRFSGRQFSNSRSEMNVSTLELGDSALYLCASSPVHSGHPGETQYFGPGTRLLVL.